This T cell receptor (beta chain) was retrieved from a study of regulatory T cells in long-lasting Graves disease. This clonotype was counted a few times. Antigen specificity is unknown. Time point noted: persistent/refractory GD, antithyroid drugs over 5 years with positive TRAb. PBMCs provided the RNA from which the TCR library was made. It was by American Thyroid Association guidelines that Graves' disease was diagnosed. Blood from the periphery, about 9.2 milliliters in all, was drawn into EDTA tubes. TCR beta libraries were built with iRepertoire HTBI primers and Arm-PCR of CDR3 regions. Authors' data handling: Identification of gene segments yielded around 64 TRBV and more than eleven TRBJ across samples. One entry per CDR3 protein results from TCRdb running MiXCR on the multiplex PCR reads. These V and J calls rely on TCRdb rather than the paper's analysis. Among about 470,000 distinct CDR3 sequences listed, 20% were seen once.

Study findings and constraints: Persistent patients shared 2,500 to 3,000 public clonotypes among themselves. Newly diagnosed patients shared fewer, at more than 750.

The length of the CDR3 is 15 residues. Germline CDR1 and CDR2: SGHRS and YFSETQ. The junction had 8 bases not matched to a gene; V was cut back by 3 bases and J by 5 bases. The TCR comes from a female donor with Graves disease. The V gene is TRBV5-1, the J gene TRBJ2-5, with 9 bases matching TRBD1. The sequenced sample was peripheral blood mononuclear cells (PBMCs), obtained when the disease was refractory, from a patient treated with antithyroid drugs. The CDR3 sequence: CASSSGQGLLETQYF. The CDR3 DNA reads TGCGCCAGCAGCTCGGGACAGGGCCTCCTGGAGACCCAGTACTTC. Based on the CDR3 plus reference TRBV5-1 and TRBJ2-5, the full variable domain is KAGVTQTPRYLIKTRGQQVTLSCSPISGHRSVSWYQQTPGQGLQFLFEYFSETQRNKGNFPGRFSGRQFSNSRSEMNVSTLELGDSALYLCASSSGQGLLETQYFGPGTRLLVL.